Listed below are T cell receptor beta chains from one sample, sequenced in a study of beta chain features in type 1 diabetes. Generated by immunoSEQ multiplex PCR, the TCRdb table keeps only in-frame clones and is missing some. The repertoire holds hundreds of thousands of clones, with under 15% as singletons. The sample consisted of naive CD4+ T cells from blood. These receptors were obtained from a man aged 18-30 years with type 1 diabetes. CDR3s include the opening cysteine and the closing phenylalanine or tryptophan. D genes are given only for firm matches. Size is omitted from some rows. Given values are once, few, many or a class for expanded clones.

v_gene	d_gene	j_gene	abundance	CDR3aa	CDR3nt
TRBV7-8	-	TRBJ2-3	-	CASSFPPDGVNTDTQYF	TGTGCCAGCAGCTTTCCCCCGGACGGGGTGAACACAGATACGCAGTATTTT
TRBV5-4	-	TRBJ1-1	-	CASSLEQVNTEAFF	TGTGCCAGCAGCTTGGAACAGGTGAACACTGAAGCTTTCTTT
TRBV7-2	-	TRBJ1-5	few	CASSADPPLPQHF	TGTGCCAGCAGCGCGGACCCCCCGTTGCCCCAGCATTTT
TRBV5-1	-	TRBJ1-5	few	CASSADSFQPQHF	TGCGCCAGCAGCGCCGACAGCTTTCAGCCCCAGCATTTT
TRBV10-3	TRBD2	TRBJ2-1	-	CATRTSGGPDEQFF	TGTGCCACACGGACTAGCGGGGGGCCGGATGAGCAGTTCTTC
TRBV4-1	-	TRBJ1-6	-	CASSPTAEPKGNSPLHF	TGCGCCAGCAGCCCAACCGCCGAGCCCAAGGGCAATTCACCCCTCCACTTT
TRBV6-6	TRBD2	TRBJ2-7	few	CASSPPRGGGAYEQYF	TGTGCCAGCAGTCCTCCCCGAGGCGGGGGAGCCTACGAGCAGTACTTC
TRBV2	-	TRBJ2-4	few	CASSGGQGYLAKNIQYF	TGTGCCAGCTCGGGGGGTCAGGGGTACCTAGCCAAAAACATTCAGTACTTC
TRBV5-6	-	TRBJ2-5	few	CASRGRGGAETQYF	TGTGCCAGTAGGGGCAGGGGTGGTGCGGAGACCCAGTACTTC
TRBV6-4	TRBD1	TRBJ2-3	few	CASSDGDSYTSTDTQYF	TGTGCCAGCAGTGACGGGGACAGTTATACTAGCACAGATACGCAGTATTTT
TRBV2	-	TRBJ1-1	-	CASSVDGMYTEAFF	TGTGCCAGCAGTGTAGACGGAATGTACACTGAAGCTTTCTTT
TRBV6-6	-	TRBJ1-1	few	CASIRAMNTEAFF	TGTGCCAGTATAAGAGCTATGAACACTGAAGCTTTCTTT
TRBV19	-	TRBJ2-2	-	CASSILRGESTGELFF	TGTGCCAGTAGTATATTAAGGGGAGAGAGCACCGGGGAGCTGTTTTTT
TRBV7-2	-	TRBJ2-1	-	CASSLRDPRINEQFF	TGTGCCAGCAGCTTACGGGACCCAAGGATCAATGAGCAGTTCTTC
TRBV7-9	TRBD1	TRBJ1-5	-	CASSSQRTGVDQPQHF	TGTGCCAGCAGCTCACAGAGGACAGGGGTCGATCAGCCCCAGCATTTT
TRBV18	-	TRBJ1-1	-	CASSPDIMNTEAFF	TGTGCCAGCTCACCAGATATAATGAACACTGAAGCTTTCTTT
TRBV30	TRBD1	TRBJ1-1	few	CAWSRQGGNTEAFF	TGTGCCTGGAGTCGACAGGGGGGGAACACTGAAGCTTTCTTT
TRBV30	-	TRBJ1-1	-	CAWIHGRYTEAFF	TGTGCCTGGATCCATGGACGTTACACTGAAGCTTTCTTT
TRBV6-1	-	TRBJ2-5	-	CASSNRDRETQYF	TGTGCCAGCAGTAATCGGGACCGAGAGACCCAGTACTTC
TRBV4-1	-	TRBJ1-2	-	CASSQVGEGIWYGYTF	TGCGCCAGCAGCCAAGTTGGGGAGGGGATCTGGTATGGCTACACCTTC
TRBV6-6	TRBD1	TRBJ1-4	-	CASAGQGYEKLFF	TGTGCCAGCGCCGGACAGGGTTATGAAAAACTGTTTTTT
TRBV2	TRBD2	TRBJ2-5	-	CASCPSGVTQTQYF	TGTGCCAGCTGCCCCAGCGGGGTTACACAGACCCAGTACTTC
TRBV10-3	-	TRBJ1-6	-	CAITAGGSLNSPLHF	TGTGCCATCACCGCTGGGGGCTCTTTGAATTCACCCCTCCACTTT
TRBV7-2	TRBD2	TRBJ2-5	few	CASSPTLAVAGGQETQYF	TGTGCCAGCAGCCCTACCCTGGCGGTAGCGGGGGGGCAGGAGACCCAGTACTTC
TRBV28	-	TRBJ2-5	few	CASRRQAQETQYF	TGTGCCAGCAGAAGGCAGGCCCAAGAGACCCAGTACTTC
TRBV13	TRBD2	TRBJ2-3	few	CASSLVRTSGQYF	TGTGCCAGCAGCTTAGTCAGGACTAGCGGGCAGTATTTT
TRBV10-3	TRBD1	TRBJ1-1	-	CAISPGTGEGDTEAFF	TGTGCCATCAGTCCCGGGACAGGGGAAGGGGACACTGAAGCTTTCTTT
TRBV9	-	TRBJ1-1	few	CASTSEGVPEAFF	TGTGCCAGCACCTCCGAGGGGGTCCCTGAAGCTTTCTTT
TRBV27	-	TRBJ2-1	few	CASSSRDLYNEQFF	TGTGCCAGCAGTTCCCGGGACCTCTACAATGAGCAGTTCTTC
TRBV6-6	-	TRBJ2-5	-	CASTDSLETQYF	TGTGCCAGCACCGACTCTTTAGAGACCCAGTACTTC
TRBV14	-	TRBJ2-2	-	CASSRQEAGELFF	TGTGCCAGCAGCAGACAGGAGGCCGGGGAGCTGTTTTTT
TRBV18	-	TRBJ2-3	few	CASSPLEVRTDTQYF	TGTGCCAGCTCACCATTGGAAGTCCGCACAGATACGCAGTATTTT
TRBV2	-	TRBJ2-7	-	CASNLAGNSYEQYF	TGTGCCAGCAACCTGGCAGGGAATAGCTACGAGCAGTACTTC
TRBV11-2	-	TRBJ1-2	few	CASSRIPGTVLYTF	TGTGCCAGCAGCCGTATCCCTGGTACAGTTCTTTACACCTTC
TRBV5-1	-	TRBJ2-1	few	CASSLPYNEQFF	TGCGCCAGCAGCCTACCTTACAATGAGCAGTTCTTC
TRBV30	-	TRBJ1-1	-	CAWSVVTTVEAFF	TGTGCCTGGAGTGTTGTCACGACAGTTGAAGCTTTCTTT
TRBV12-5	-	TRBJ1-1	-	CASGLEENTEAFF	TGTGCTAGTGGTTTGGAAGAAAACACTGAAGCTTTCTTT
TRBV7-2	-	TRBJ2-1	few	CASSLATAAHEQFF	TGTGCCAGCAGCTTAGCGACGGCAGCACATGAGCAGTTCTTC
TRBV27	-	TRBJ2-2	few	CASSPITDTGELFF	TGTGCCAGCAGTCCCATCACAGACACCGGGGAGCTGTTTTTT
TRBV7-9	TRBD1	TRBJ2-1	few	CASSKGQGGYNEQFF	TGTGCCAGCAGCAAAGGACAGGGGGGCTACAATGAGCAGTTCTTC
TRBV7-9	-	TRBJ2-3	few	CASSHNTDTQYF	TGTGCCAGCAGCCACAACACAGATACGCAGTATTTT
TRBV7-9	-	TRBJ2-1	few	CASSGGGPASSYNEQFF	TGTGCCAGCAGTGGCGGGGGCCCAGCCAGCTCCTACAATGAGCAGTTCTTC
TRBV29-1	-	TRBJ2-5	few	CSAAKGGQETQYF	TGCAGCGCCGCGAAAGGCGGGCAAGAGACCCAGTACTTC
TRBV5-1	-	TRBJ2-5	few	CASSLGSGRRETQYF	TGCGCCAGCAGCTTAGGGTCGGGGAGACGAGAGACCCAGTACTTC
TRBV7-2	TRBD1	TRBJ1-2	few	CASSRGQGHTSNYGYTF	TGTGCCAGCAGCCGGGGACAGGGACATACCTCTAACTATGGCTACACCTTC
TRBV30	TRBD1	TRBJ1-2	-	CAWSPTQGATDGYTF	TGTGCCTGGAGCCCTACCCAGGGGGCGACGGATGGCTACACCTTC
TRBV9	-	TRBJ2-3	-	CASSVVETGADTQYF	TGTGCCAGCAGCGTAGTGGAGACAGGAGCAGATACGCAGTATTTT
TRBV30	-	TRBJ1-2	few	CAWSVTGINYGYTF	TGTGCCTGGAGTGTAACCGGGATCAACTATGGCTACACCTTC
TRBV10-3	TRBD1	TRBJ2-5	-	CAIAPGQGQETQYF	TGTGCCATTGCTCCGGGACAGGGTCAAGAGACCCAGTACTTC
TRBV30	-	TRBJ2-1	-	CAWSVRGGAWEQFF	TGTGCCTGGAGTGTACGGGGCGGAGCCTGGGAGCAGTTCTTC
TRBV9	-	TRBJ1-2	-	CASSVGGGPPLSGYTF	TGTGCCAGCAGCGTAGGCGGGGGGCCGCCGTTGAGCGGCTACACCTTC
TRBV10-3	-	TRBJ1-5	few	CAISEPGGLNQPQHF	TGTGCCATCAGTGAGCCTGGGGGGTTGAATCAGCCCCAGCATTTT